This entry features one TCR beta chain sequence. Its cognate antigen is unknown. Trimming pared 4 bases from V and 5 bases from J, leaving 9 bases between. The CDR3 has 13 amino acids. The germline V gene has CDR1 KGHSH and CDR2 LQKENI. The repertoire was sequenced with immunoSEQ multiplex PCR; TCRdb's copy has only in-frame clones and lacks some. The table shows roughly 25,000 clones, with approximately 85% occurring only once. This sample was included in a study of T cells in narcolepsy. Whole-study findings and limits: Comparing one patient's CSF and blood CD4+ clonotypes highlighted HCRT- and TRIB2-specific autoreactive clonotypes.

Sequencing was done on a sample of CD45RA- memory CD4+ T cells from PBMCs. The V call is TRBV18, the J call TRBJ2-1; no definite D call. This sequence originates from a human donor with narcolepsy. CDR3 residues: CASSQSKNNEQFF. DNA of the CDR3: TGTGCCAGCTCACAATCCAAGAACAATGAGCAGTTCTTC.